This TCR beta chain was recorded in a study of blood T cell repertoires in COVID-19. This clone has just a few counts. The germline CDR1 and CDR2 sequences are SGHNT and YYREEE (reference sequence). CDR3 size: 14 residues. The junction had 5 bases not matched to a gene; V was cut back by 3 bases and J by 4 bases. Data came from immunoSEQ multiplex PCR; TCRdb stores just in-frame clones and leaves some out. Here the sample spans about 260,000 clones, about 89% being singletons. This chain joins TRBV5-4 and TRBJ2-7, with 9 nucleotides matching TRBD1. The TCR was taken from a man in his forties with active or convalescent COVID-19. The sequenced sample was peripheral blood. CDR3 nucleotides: TGTGCCAGCAGCTCGGGACAGGGTCGATACGAGCAGTACTTC. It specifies CASSSGQGRYEQYF.